This T cell receptor beta chain appears in the sequencing data of a study of cytomegalovirus exposure and HLA in healthy donors. Overall study findings and caveats: For TCR beta chains, V- and J-gene trimming was later linked to a missense DCLRE1C variant. In vitro work confirmed that a few CMV-associated chains recognize CMV antigens.

Details on this clone: Its antigen is not identified.

In the PCR, 60 Vbeta and 13 Jbeta primers were used. In the original analysis: Later, tens of millions of unique TCR beta chains were counted in an analysis, and roughly 11 million of them were shared. Only in-frame clones appear in the TCRdb table, and some are missing; sequencing was by immunoSEQ multiplex PCR. V, J and clone size derive from that table, while D and trimming were established from the DNA sequence. The data contain about 120,000 clones, about three quarters of them singletons. Germline V gene lookup returns CDR1 SGHRS and CDR2 YFSETQ. Losses at the gene ends were 4 bases for V and 9 bases for J; bases not matched to a gene: 13. There are 16 residues in the CDR3.

This TCR came from an older woman in good health and CMV-seropositive. V and J are TRBV5-1 and TRBJ2-1, with 10 nucleotides matching TRBD2. The sequenced sample was PBMCs. The CDR3 DNA follows: TGCGCCAGCAGCACGTCACTAGCGGGAAGCCGGGGTGAGCAGTTCTTC. Amino acid sequence: CASSTSLAGSRGEQFF.